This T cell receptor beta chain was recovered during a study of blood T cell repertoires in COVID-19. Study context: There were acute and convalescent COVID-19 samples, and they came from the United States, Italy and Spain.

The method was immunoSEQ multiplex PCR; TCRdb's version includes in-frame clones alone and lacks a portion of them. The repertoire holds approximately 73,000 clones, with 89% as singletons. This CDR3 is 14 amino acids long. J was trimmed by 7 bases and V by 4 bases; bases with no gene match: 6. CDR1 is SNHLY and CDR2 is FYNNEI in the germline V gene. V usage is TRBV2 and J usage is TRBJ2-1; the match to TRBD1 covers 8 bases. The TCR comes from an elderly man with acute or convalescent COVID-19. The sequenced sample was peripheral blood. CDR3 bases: TGTGCCAGCAGTGGACAGGGGTTTAATAATGAGCAGTTCTTC. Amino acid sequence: CASSGQGFNNEQFF.